This T cell receptor beta chain is drawn from a study of cytomegalovirus exposure and HLA in healthy donors. Overall study: Genotyping of roughly 400 donors showed that about 84% belonged to the Caucasian-associated ancestry cluster. Study-level results: There were a few CMV-associated chains whose specificity for CMV antigens was confirmed in vitro. Some V segments, including TRBV6-2 and TRBV6-3, were excluded as indistinguishable.

A word on this clone: No antigen is known for it. One end of the junction varies from germline; a read error may be responsible.

PCR used 60 Vbeta primers and 13 Jbeta primers. TCRdb's copy holds only in-frame clones and misses some; the assay was immunoSEQ multiplex PCR. The data show approximately 190,000 clones, 75% to 90% seen once. Donors consisted of healthy bone marrow donors. CDR1 and CDR2 from the germline V gene are SEHNR and FQNEAQ (reference sequence). This CDR3 has 14 residues. This receptor was identified in a boy aged 2 to 9 in good health and CMV-seronegative. Sequenced: PBMCs. J is TRBJ1-2 and V is TRBV7-9; D call uncertain. This chain's CDR3 is CSSSLAAGGNGYTF. The CDR3, as DNA: TGTTCCAGCAGCTTAGCCGCGGGAGGTAACGGCTACACCTTC.